This TCR beta chain stems from a study of T cell responses to AZD1222 COVID-19 vaccine. The study, taken as a whole, reports: AZD1222 recipients seropositive at baseline numbered only 5 to 7. The repertoires were collected only after the peak T cell response.

Libraries were prepared by immunoSEQ multiplex PCR; TCRdb keeps only in-frame clonotypes and omits some of them. The sample lists about 66,000 clones; more than 75% were seen once. The CDR3 has 14 amino acids. The germline V gene has CDR1 SGDLS and CDR2 YYNGEE. The V end lost 1 base, the J end lost 2 bases, and 9 bases lay between the germline ends. Of note for this clone: As yet, its antigen is unknown.

This clonotype originated in an adult who received the MenACWY meningococcal vaccine as a control. The rearrangement links TRBV9 to TRBJ2-5, with no clear D. The source material was peripheral blood, sampled 28 days after the second dose of the MenACWY control vaccine. CDR3 sequence: CASSVTSTQETQYF. CDR3 nucleotides: TGTGCCAGCAGCGTAACATCTACTCAAGAGACCCAGTACTTC.